The 21 T cell receptor beta chains in this list originate from one sample, sequenced in a study of blood T cell repertoires in COVID-19. The protocol was immunoSEQ multiplex PCR, while the TCRdb copy is restricted to in-frame clones and leaves out a portion. The sample consists of a few hundred thousand clones, about nine tenths of them appearing once. Sequences were obtained from PBMCs or T cells enriched from blood (not recorded which). The origin of the receptors is a woman aged 25 to 39 who had been exposed to COVID-19.

The chain couples TRBV19 to TRBJ1-5, with 9 nucleotides matching TRBD1. The ends lost 10 bases at V and 9 bases at J; junction bases unmatched: 13. This CDR3 comprises 14 residues. CDR1 is LNHDA, CDR2 SQIVND, per germline (reference sequence). The CDR3: CATRNRDREGPQHF. The CDR3 coding sequence is TGTGCCACCCGGAACCGGGACAGGGAGGGGCCCCAGCATTTT. Full variable domain (outside the CDR3, taken from reference TRBV19 and TRBJ1-5): DGGITQSPKYLFRKEGQNVTLSCEQNLNHDAMYWYRQDPGQGLRLIYYSQIVNDFQKGDIAEGYSVSREKKESFPLTVTSAQKNPTAFYLCATRNRDREGPQHFGDGTRLSIL.

The chain combines TRBV15 with TRBJ1-2; TRBD1 matches 8 bases. The junction had 5 bases not matched to a gene; V was cut back by 0 bases and J by 14 bases. Germline CDR1 is LNHNV and CDR2 is YYDKDF (reference sequence). The CDR3 covers 12 residues. The CDR3 is CATSRDQGAQTF. CDR3 DNA sequence: TGTGCCACCAGCAGAGATCAGGGGGCTCAAACCTTC.

The rearrangement joins TRBV19 to TRBJ1-2; 7 bases line up with TRBD1. There are 16 residues in the CDR3. The J segment lost 3 bases and the V segment lost 4 bases, leaving 11 bases of the junction unmatched. Germline CDR1 reads LNHDA; CDR2 reads SQIVND (reference sequence). As DNA, the CDR3 is TGTGCCAGTAGTACCGGGACAGTGGACTTCTACTATGGCTACACCTTC. Its protein product is CASSTGTVDFYYGYTF. Variable domain in full (rest from reference TRBV19 and TRBJ1-2): DGGITQSPKYLFRKEGQNVTLSCEQNLNHDAMYWYRQDPGQGLRLIYYSQIVNDFQKGDIAEGYSVSREKKESFPLTVTSAQKNPTAFYLCASSTGTVDFYYGYTFGSGTRLTVV.

V and J are TRBV3-1 (or the pseudogene TRBV3-2) and TRBJ2-7, with 8 bases matching TRBD1. The V segment lost 4 bases and the J segment 3 bases; nucleotides outside the gene matches: 8. The length of the CDR3 is 15 residues. Per germline, CDR1 LGHDT and CDR2 YNNKEL (reference sequence). The CDR3 region is CASSPRQGSVYEQYF. The CDR3 nucleotides read TGTGCCAGCAGCCCCAGACAGGGGAGTGTCTACGAGCAGTACTTC.

This chain links TRBV2 with TRBJ2-1; 8 positions agree with TRBD2. The V and J ends lost 7 bases and 9 bases, in that order; junction bases with no gene match: 8. Germline values: CDR1 SNHLY, CDR2 FYNNEI. The CDR3 has 13 residues. The CDR3 spells CASMGTRRSEQFF. In nucleotides, the CDR3 is TGTGCCAGCATGGGGACTAGAAGGTCTGAGCAGTTCTTC.

The V gene is TRBV12-5, the J gene TRBJ2-3; D perhaps matches TRBD2 (6 bases). V lost 1 base and J lost 3, with 11 bases in between. In germline, CDR1 is LGHNT, CDR2 FRNRAP. The CDR3 loop spans 15 amino acids. CDR3 nucleotide sequence: TGTGCTAGTGGTTTGGGACTAGTGGGTACAGATACGCAGTATTTT. This sequence encodes CASGLGLVGTDTQYF. Supplemented by reference TRBV12-5 and TRBJ2-3, the full variable domain reads DARVTQTPRHKVTEMGQEVTMRCQPILGHNTVFWYRQTMMQGLELLAYFRNRAPLDDSGMPKDRFSAEMPDATLATLKIQPSEPRDSAVYFCASGLGLVGTDTQYFGPGTRLTVL.

CDR3 bases: TGTGCCAGCAGCTTCCCCTCGTCGGCAGCGGGCCCAGATACGCAGTATTTT. Translated: CASSFPSSAAGPDTQYF. This chain connects TRBV9 to TRBJ2-3; maybe TRBD2 (6 bases). CDR3 length equals 17 residues. The germline V gene has CDR1 SGDLS and CDR2 YYNGEE. Trimming removed 4 bases from V and 4 bases from J, with 22 bases in between.

This clone is a singleton in its sample. This chain links TRBV19 with TRBJ2-3; 9 bases agree with TRBD2. This CDR3 is built from 18 residues. Germline V CDR1 and CDR2: LNHDA, SQIVND (reference sequence). V lost 3 bases, J lost 0 bases, and 10 bases stayed unmatched. The CDR3 loop reads CASSIGARSGRSTDTQYF. CDR3 DNA: TGTGCCAGTAGTATTGGGGCCAGGAGCGGGAGGAGCACAGATACGCAGTATTTT.

This chain links TRBV24-1 with TRBJ1-2; 7 bases agree with TRBD1. With V trimmed by 3 bases and J by 2 bases, 5 bases remained unmatched. Germline-derived CDR1 and CDR2 are KGHDR and SFDVKD. The CDR3 loop spans 15 amino acids. CDR3 in amino acids: CATSDAATGNYGYTF. The CDR3 DNA reads as TGTGCCACCAGTGATGCCGCGACAGGGAACTATGGCTACACCTTC.

This chain connects TRBV19 to TRBJ2-3, with 9 positions matching TRBD2. With V trimmed by 7 bases and J by 0 bases, 5 bases remained unmatched. Germline V CDR1 and CDR2: LNHDA, SQIVND (reference sequence). This CDR3 has 15 residues. DNA for the CDR3: TGTGCCAGTACCCCGGGACTAGCAAGCACAGATACGCAGTATTTT. This translates into CASTPGLASTDTQYF.

This chain joins TRBV11-2 and TRBJ2-7, with 7 bases that match TRBD2. This CDR3 spans 15 amino acids. Trimming removed 1 base from V and 2 bases from J; junction bases left unmatched: 5. The germline V gene has CDR1 SGHAT and CDR2 FQNNGV. The CDR3: CASSLGASGAYEQYF. The CDR3, as DNA: TGTGCCAGCAGCTTAGGGGCTAGCGGTGCCTACGAGCAGTACTTC.

The chain carries TRBV7-6 and TRBJ1-4, with 7 bases matching TRBD1. V dropped 8 bases and J dropped 6; count of bases not matched to a gene: 12. Germline V gene lookup returns CDR1 SGHVS and CDR2 FNYEAQ. There are 15 residues in the CDR3. The CDR3 coding sequence is TGTGCCAGCCGCGCGACAGGGCATCGGGATGAAAAACTGTTTTTT. Protein product: CASRATGHRDEKLFF.

This clone was seen a few times. The chain carries TRBV6-2 or TRBV6-3 and TRBJ2-5; D remains ambiguous. The V and J ends lost 5 bases and 3 bases respectively, with 4 bases between them. Germline values: CDR1 MNHEY, CDR2 SVGEGT. This CDR3 is 11 amino acids long. This chain's CDR3 is CASSPKETQYF. In DNA, the CDR3 is TGTGCCAGCAGTCCCAAAGAGACCCAGTACTTC.

The chain has TRBV7-9 and TRBJ1-1; D is ambiguous. Germline-derived CDR1 and CDR2 are SEHNR and FQNEAQ (reference sequence). The CDR3 has 12 residues. Trimming pared 5 bases from V and 5 bases from J, leaving 9 bases between. The CDR3 loop reads CASSPGSTEAFF. The CDR3 DNA follows: TGTGCCAGCAGCCCGGGGAGTACTGAAGCTTTCTTT.

The CDR3 coding sequence is TGTGCCAGCAGTTACTCAGCGCCCTACGAGCAGTACTTC. Its protein is CASSYSAPYEQYF. The chain joins TRBV6-5 to TRBJ2-7; unclear D gene. Germline loops: CDR1 MNHEY, CDR2 SVGAGI. V lost 0 bases, J lost 2 bases, and 5 bases lay in between. This CDR3 has 13 amino acids.

The chain joins TRBV5-4 to TRBJ2-7, with 13 nucleotides matching TRBD2. In germline, CDR1 is SGHNT, CDR2 YYREEE (reference sequence). The CDR3 length is 15 residues. J gave up 7 bases and V 4 bases, and 8 bases lay outside the gene matches. The DNA of the CDR3 is TGTGCCAGCAGCCCATGGACTAGCGGGAGAAGTGAGCAGTACTTC. Encoded protein: CASSPWTSGRSEQYF.

The chain links TRBV29-1 to TRBJ1-1, with D perhaps TRBD1 (5 bases). The CDR3 loop spans 12 amino acids. Between the trimmed V and J ends, which lost 4 bases and 3 bases, there was a span of 9 bases. In germline, CDR1 is SQVTM, CDR2 ANQGSEA. This CDR3 is CSVGQPDTEAFF. The CDR3 coding sequence is TGCAGCGTTGGACAGCCAGACACTGAAGCTTTCTTT.

The V gene is TRBV27, the J gene TRBJ2-7; TRBD2 agrees at 11 bases. This CDR3 has 14 amino acids. Germline CDR1 and CDR2: MNHEY and SMNVEV (reference sequence). V gave up 5 bases and J gave up 3 bases; unmatched junction bases: 3. The CDR3 region is CASSIAGGHYEQYF. The DNA of the CDR3 is TGTGCCAGCAGTATAGCGGGAGGGCACTACGAGCAGTACTTC.

The count of this clone is one. This sequence joins TRBV12-3 or TRBV12-4 and TRBJ1-1; 7 positions agree with TRBD1. V gave up 6 bases and J gave up 8 bases; unmatched junction bases: 3. The CDR3 has 11 amino acids. CDR3 sequence: CASRRQGEAFF. For the CDR3, the DNA is TGTGCCAGCAGACGACAGGGAGAAGCTTTCTTT.

V and J are TRBV5-6 and TRBJ2-3, with D perhaps matching TRBD1 (6 bases). The CDR3 contains 13 residues. The germline V and J ends were trimmed by 4 bases and 5 bases, with 11 bases remaining between them. Germline values: CDR1 SGHDT, CDR2 YYEEEE. CDR3 sequence (DNA): TGTGCCAGCAGCAGGACAGTGGGAGATACGCAGTATTTT. Its translation is CASSRTVGDTQYF.

The V gene is TRBV7-6, the J gene TRBJ2-1; D possibly corresponds to TRBD2 (5 bases). CDR3 size: 19 residues. Trimming shortened V by 4 bases and J by 4 bases, and 26 bases separated the two germline ends. From germline, CDR1 is SGHVS and CDR2 FNYEAQ. The CDR3 here is CASSSDPPAWTGRYNEQFF. The DNA of the CDR3 is TGTGCCAGCAGCTCCGACCCACCGGCGTGGACTGGCAGGTACAATGAGCAGTTCTTC.